Below are 20 T cell receptor beta chains sequenced from a single sample in a study of T cell changes during pregnancy in multiple sclerosis. Method: immunoSEQ multiplex PCR; TCRdb's copy keeps in-frame clones and lacks some. The sample includes 25,000 to 35,000 clones, approximately 92% seen only once; the top ten take approximately 0.79%. The sample was CD4+ T cells from peripheral blood mononuclear cells, taken in the second trimester of pregnancy. Receptors were obtained from a female donor with multiple sclerosis, enrolled in a pregnancy study.

The genes are TRBV11-2 and TRBJ2-3, with 7 positions matching TRBD2. V shed 5 bases, J shed 6 bases, and the junction held 5 bases outside the gene matches. CDR1 and CDR2 from the germline V gene are SGHAT and FQNNGV. CDR3 length: 13 residues. Written as DNA, the CDR3 is TGTGCCAGCAGCCGGTTGGGAGGGGATACGCAGTATTTT. Amino acids: CASSRLGGDTQYF.

The chain employs TRBV9 and TRBJ1-6, with D perhaps matching TRBD1 (5 bases). Per the germline V gene, CDR1 is SGDLS and CDR2 is YYNGEE. This CDR3 is built from 15 residues. V lost 2 bases and J lost 7, with 13 bases in between. The DNA of the CDR3 is TGTGCCAGCAGCGTTTTATGGGGGGACAATTCACCCCTCCACTTT. Its protein is CASSVLWGDNSPLHF.

The rearrangement joins TRBV19 to TRBJ2-7, with 9 bases matching TRBD1. This CDR3 comprises 15 residues. V lost 5 bases and J lost 0; bases outside the gene matches: 5. The germline gives CDR1 LNHDA, CDR2 SQIVND (reference sequence). CDR3 sequence reads: CASSPGTGFSYEQYF. The CDR3 bases are TGTGCCAGTAGTCCCGGGACAGGGTTCTCCTACGAGCAGTACTTC. Full variable domain (missing parts from reference TRBV19 and TRBJ2-7): DGGITQSPKYLFRKEGQNVTLSCEQNLNHDAMYWYRQDPGQGLRLIYYSQIVNDFQKGDIAEGYSVSREKKESFPLTVTSAQKNPTAFYLCASSPGTGFSYEQYFGPGTRLTVT.

The chain recombines TRBV19 with TRBJ1-5, with D perhaps TRBD1 (5 bases). CDR3 length: 16 amino acids. The V and J ends lost 5 bases and 2 bases respectively, with 16 bases between them. From germline, CDR1 is LNHDA and CDR2 SQIVND (reference sequence). The CDR3 DNA sequence: TGTGCCAGTAGTCCCGTCGCCTCGGGGGGCAATCAGCCCCAGCATTTT. Encoded protein: CASSPVASGGNQPQHF.

The chain has TRBV30 and TRBJ2-7; 9 nucleotides line up with TRBD1. The CDR3 spans 14 residues. With 5 bases clipped from V and 6 bases from J, the junction kept 11 bases outside the gene matches. Germline CDR1 and CDR2: GTSNPN and SVGIG (reference sequence). The CDR3 nucleotides are TGTGCCTGGGGGAAGAAACAGGGGGCAGGCGAGCAGTACTTC. It specifies CAWGKKQGAGEQYF.

This clone came up a few times. The chain has TRBV5-5 and TRBJ1-1, with 9 positions matching TRBD1. The trim removed 10 bases at V and 8 bases at J, leaving 18 bases unmatched. This CDR3 is 15 amino acids long. Germline values: CDR1 SGHKS, CDR2 YYEKEE (reference sequence). The chain's CDR3 is CASLRDRDFLREAFF. CDR3 bases: TGTGCCTCCCTCCGGGACAGGGATTTTTTGAGGGAAGCTTTCTTT.

V usage is TRBV2 and J usage is TRBJ1-2; D might be TRBD1 (6 bases). Germline CDR1 is SNHLY and CDR2 is FYNNEI. V lost 5 bases and J 4 bases, leaving 17 bases between the germline ends. CDR3 size: 15 residues. The CDR3 is CASSLSQGLGYGYTF. Here the CDR3 DNA reads TGTGCCAGCAGTTTGAGCCAGGGGTTAGGCTATGGCTACACCTTC.

The chain has TRBV18 and TRBJ2-7; 9 bases fit TRBD1. Germline lookup yields CDR1 KGHSH and CDR2 LQKENI. Losses at the gene ends were 3 bases for V and 7 bases for J; bases not matched to a gene: 10. The CDR3 extends over 15 amino acids. CDR3 sequence: CASSPSRTGVGEQYF. The CDR3 nucleotides read TGTGCCAGCTCACCCTCCCGGACAGGGGTGGGGGAGCAGTACTTC.

The chain carries TRBV2 and TRBJ2-1, with 13 bases aligning to TRBD2. The CDR3 loop spans 15 amino acids. The germline V gene has CDR1 SNHLY and CDR2 FYNNEI. J gave up 5 bases and V 4 bases, and 2 bases lay outside the gene matches. The CDR3 DNA is TGTGCCAGCAGTGTACTAGCGGGGGGGCACAATGAGCAGTTCTTC. Encoded protein: CASSVLAGGHNEQFF.

This chain uses TRBV30 with TRBJ2-1; the D is unclear. Trimming stripped 3 bases from V and 7 bases from J, with 13 bases between. The CDR3 is made up of 13 amino acids. Per the germline V gene, CDR1 is GTSNPN and CDR2 is SVGIG (reference sequence). CDR3 in DNA: TGTGCCTGGAGAAGATCCCCCGGGAATGAGCAGTTCTTC. As protein: CAWRRSPGNEQFF.

The rearrangement uses TRBV7-2 and TRBJ2-7; D perhaps matches TRBD2 (8 bases). Looked up from germline, CDR1 is SGHTA and CDR2 is FQGNSA. V was cut by 2 bases and J by 2 bases, with 13 bases left in between. This CDR3 comprises 15 residues. The CDR3 region has the DNA TGTGCCAGCAGCTTAAGCGGGGGACAGACCTACGAGCAGTACTTC. It translates to CASSLSGGQTYEQYF. Complete variable domain (other parts from reference TRBV7-2 and TRBJ2-7): GAGVSQSPSNKVTEKGKDVELRCDPISGHTALYWYRQSLGQGLEFLIYFQGNSAPDKSGLPSDRFSAERTGGSVSTLTIQRTQQEDSAVYLCASSLSGGQTYEQYFGPGTRLTVT.

This sequence joins TRBV5-5 and TRBJ2-1, with a tentative D call TRBD2 (7 bases). The CDR3 extends over 19 amino acids. V was cut by 2 bases and J by 7 bases, with 28 bases left in between. Germline V gene lookup returns CDR1 SGHKS and CDR2 YYEKEE (reference sequence). This chain's CDR3 is CASSFADFRGGFLRNEQFF. The CDR3 nucleotides read TGTGCCAGCAGCTTTGCCGACTTTAGGGGGGGCTTCTTACGGAATGAGCAGTTCTTC.

The rearrangement joins TRBV10-3 to TRBJ1-1; TRBD1 matches at 8 bases. Trimming removed 5 bases from V and 6 bases from J; junction bases left unmatched: 11. CDR1 is ENHRY, CDR2 SYGVKD, per germline. The CDR3 extends over 15 amino acids. In nucleotides, the CDR3 is TGTGCCATCAGTTCGTCAGGGGGCAGAGGAGCTGAAGCTTTCTTT. This sequence encodes CAISSSGGRGAEAFF.

This clone has more than one count but fewer than ten. The chain uses TRBV5-6 and TRBJ2-5; 8 nucleotides align to TRBD2. V lost 4 bases, J lost 5 bases, and 13 bases stayed unmatched. This CDR3 has 16 amino acids. The germline V gene encodes CDR1 SGHDT and CDR2 YYEEEE. CDR3: CASSGRNGGAYETQYF. CDR3 bases: TGTGCCAGCAGCGGACGAAACGGGGGGGCCTATGAGACCCAGTACTTC.

CDR3 residues: CAISKPQGGGYTF. DNA of the CDR3: TGTGCCATCAGTAAACCACAGGGGGGTGGCTACACCTTC. The chain is built from TRBV10-3 and TRBJ1-2; 8 bases align to TRBD1. Germline loops: CDR1 ENHRY, CDR2 SYGVKD. The CDR3 has 13 residues. V was pared by 5 bases and J by 7 bases, with 6 bases of the junction left unmatched.

The chain joins TRBV18 to TRBJ1-4; 7 bases line up with TRBD1. The ends lost 4 bases at V and 8 bases at J; junction bases unmatched: 10. Germline lookup yields CDR1 KGHSH and CDR2 LQKENI. The CDR3 runs to 15 residues. The CDR3 DNA reads TGTGCCAGCTCACGTGGGACAGACCTCTTAGAAAAACTGTTTTTT. Translation gives CASSRGTDLLEKLFF.

This clone has a handful of counts. The genes are TRBV21-1 and TRBJ2-1; the D call of TRBD2 is as the table states it, not checked on the DNA. TRBV21-1 represents a pseudogene. The CDR3 is 18 residues long. The DNA of the CDR3 is TGTGCCAGCAGCGCGACGTCTCTTGTTCCTAGCTCCTACAATGAGCAGTTCTTC. It is translated as CASSATSLVPSSYNEQFF.

The chain recombines TRBV29-1 with TRBJ2-5, with 9 bases matching TRBD2. Germline CDR1 and CDR2: SQVTM and ANQGSEA. The V segment lost 3 bases and the J segment 6 bases; nucleotides outside the gene matches: 8. The CDR3 is made up of 14 amino acids. Written as DNA, the CDR3 is TGCAGCGTTGAGGCCCCTAGCGGGGTGAAGACCCAGTACTTC. It specifies CSVEAPSGVKTQYF.

This clone was seen once. J is TRBJ1-3 and V is TRBV7-9; D uncertain. V shed 7 bases and J shed 0 bases, with 10 bases lying between them. The CDR3 is 14 residues long. CDR1 and CDR2 from the germline V gene are SEHNR and FQNEAQ (reference sequence). CDR3 DNA sequence: TGTGCCAGCACCCCAGGCGTCTCTGGAAACACCATATATTTT. Translated, it gives CASTPGVSGNTIYF.

V gene TRBV6-1 combines with J gene TRBJ2-7; D might be TRBD2 (6 bases). The germline gives CDR1 MNHNS, CDR2 SASEGT. The ends were cut back, 8 bases at V and 3 bases at J, with 11 bases in the middle. The length of the CDR3 is 12 residues. The CDR3 protein is CASGGRYYEQYF. As DNA, the CDR3 is TGTGCCAGCGGAGGGAGGTACTACGAGCAGTACTTC.